The 2 T cell receptor beta chains reported below all come from one sample, sequenced in a study of blood T cell repertoires in COVID-19. Only in-frame clones appear in the TCRdb table, and some are missing; sequencing was by immunoSEQ multiplex PCR. This sample has under 250,000 clones, with around 82% found just once. The sample comprised peripheral blood. The receptors shown here come from a woman between 65 and 79 years old with acute or convalescent COVID-19.

In nucleotides, the CDR3 is TGTGCCACCAGCAGTGCACAGGGGGCACAGGACTACGAGCAGTACTTC. This translates into CATSSAQGAQDYEQYF. This chain joins TRBV15 and TRBJ2-7, with TRBD1 identical over 9 bases. CDR1 and CDR2 from the germline V gene are LNHNV and YYDKDF (reference sequence). The CDR3 covers 16 residues. Losses at the gene ends were 3 bases for V and 3 bases for J; bases not matched to a gene: 9.

The chain employs TRBV3-1 (or the pseudogene TRBV3-2) and TRBJ2-2; D ambiguous. Germline loops: CDR1 LGHDT, CDR2 YNNKEL (reference sequence). This CDR3 spans 15 amino acids. The V gene lost 0 bases and the J gene lost 6 bases, with 11 bases spanning the gap. The CDR3 is CASSQEWQAAGELFF. For the CDR3, the DNA is TGTGCCAGCAGCCAAGAGTGGCAGGCTGCCGGGGAGCTGTTTTTT.